The TCR beta chain under discussion was sequenced for a study of blood T cell repertoires in COVID-19. As for the study in general: Some COVID-19 samples were acute and others convalescent; all came from the United States, Italy and Spain. Nucleic acid was either cDNA or gDNA, and it came from T cells, B-cell-depleted T cells, or PBMCs.

Only in-frame clones appear in the TCRdb table, and some are missing; sequencing was by immunoSEQ multiplex PCR. The sample carries approximately 250,000 clones, around nine tenths recorded once. Seattle participants joined during active infection and were tracked over time. The length of the CDR3 is 15 residues. Trimming shortened V by 7 bases and J by 8 bases, and 20 bases separated the two germline ends. Germline V lookup: CDR1 SGHAT, CDR2 FQNNGV. This chain connects TRBV11-2 to TRBJ1-4, with D perhaps TRBD1 (5 bases). The sequenced material came from peripheral blood. The receptor comes from a woman in her 70s with COVID-19, enrolled during active disease. As DNA, the CDR3 is TGTGCCAGCAACAACCGTGGGGCGGAGGGGGAAAAACTGTTTTTT. This gives the protein CASNNRGAEGEKLFF.